The sequence of this T cell receptor beta chain was determined in a study of T cells in Graves' hyperthyroidism and ophthalmopathy. Findings and caveats of the study: Onset of ophthalmopathy came a median around 6.5 months after the model predicted it.

This clonotype was observed a handful of times. What it binds is unknown. TCR beta CDR3 regions were amplified from RNA transcripts. In the first-round RT-PCR of the TCR CDR3, the HTBI primer set was used. From the multiplex PCR reads, TCRdb called clonotypes with MiXCR, one entry per CDR3 protein. The sample shows 450,000 to 600,000 distinct CDR3 sequences, less than 15% of them seen only once. Diagnostic decisions used clinical symptoms, serum thyroxine and TRAb, thyroid ultrasound and orbital computed tomography. Germline CDR1 is DFQATT and CDR2 is SNEGSKA (reference sequence). This CDR3 is built from 15 residues. V trimming: 3 bases; J trimming: 2 bases; junction bases outside the gene matches: 6.

The chain uses TRBV20-1 and TRBJ2-3; 9 bases are shared with TRBD1. This TCR came from a woman aged 40 to 50 with Graves' hyperthyroidism. The specimen sequenced was blood. CDR3 sequence: CSASWGTGTTDTQYF. CDR3 DNA: TGCAGTGCTAGCTGGGGGACAGGGACCACAGATACGCAGTATTTT.